The 10 T cell receptor beta chains below come from one sample, sequenced in a study of identical twins. TCRdb called the 5' RACE reads again in MiXCR, with one record for every CDR3 protein. The sample has around 500,000 distinct CDR3 sequences; 13% to 15% are singletons. These data were also filed under a second study, of yellow fever vaccine responses in identical twins.

The sample taken for sequencing was CD4+ T cells sorted from blood. These receptors came from a woman between 18 and 29 years old in good health.

The V and J genes are TRBV12-3 or TRBV12-4 and TRBJ2-5; possible D gene TRBD1, 5 bases. V was shortened by 9 bases and J by 5 bases, with 16 bases between the two germline ends. The CDR3 totals 13 residues. The chain's CDR3 is CASHQGPPETQYF. DNA for the CDR3: TGTGCCAGTCACCAGGGCCCACCGGAGACCCAGTACTTC.

This clonotype was counted only a few times. The chain combines TRBV10-2 with TRBJ2-3, with a weak D call TRBD2 (5 bases). V gave up 5 bases and J gave up 2 bases, with 17 bases separating them. Germline CDR1 reads WSHSY; CDR2 reads SAAADI. The CDR3 spans 16 residues. CDR3 DNA sequence: TGCGCCAGCAGTTCCTTGTCCGGACTTCTCACAGATACGCAGTATTTT. Protein: CASSSLSGLLTDTQYF.

This clonotype was seen a few times. This rearrangement joins TRBV5-6 to TRBJ2-3; D possibly corresponds to TRBD1 (5 bases). V gave up 1 base and J gave up 2 bases, with 11 bases separating them. Germline CDR1 and CDR2: SGHDT and YYEEEE. The length of the CDR3 is 15 residues. CDR3 protein: CASSLFDRNTDTQYF. For the CDR3, the DNA is TGTGCCAGCAGCTTGTTCGACAGAAACACAGATACGCAGTATTTT.

This clonotype appeared a few times. V usage is TRBV20-1 and J usage is TRBJ2-7; D unresolved. V lost 1 base, J lost 5 bases, and 18 bases lay in between. From germline, CDR1 is DFQATT and CDR2 SNEGSKA (reference sequence). The CDR3 contains 15 residues. CDR3 protein: CSARASTKPDHEQYF. The CDR3 DNA reads TGCAGTGCTAGAGCCTCCACCAAACCAGACCACGAGCAGTACTTC.

The chain couples TRBV3-1 to TRBJ1-3; the match to TRBD1 covers 7 bases. Per the germline V gene, CDR1 is LGHDT and CDR2 is YNNKEL (reference sequence). The CDR3 contains 16 residues. The J segment lost 2 bases and the V segment lost 1 base, leaving 5 bases of the junction unmatched. DNA for the CDR3: TGTGCCAGCAGCCAAGGGACCGGGACAGCTGGAAACACCATATATTTT. It translates to CASSQGTGTAGNTIYF.

This clonotype was recorded a few times. The chain links TRBV7-2 to TRBJ1-1; D remains ambiguous. There are 14 residues in the CDR3. Looked up from germline, CDR1 is SGHTA and CDR2 is FQGNSA. Trimming took off 1 base at V and 1 base at J, with 7 bases between the two ends. The CDR3, as DNA: TGTGCCAGCAGCTTAGGGAAGGGGAACACTGAAGCTTTCTTT. Its protein is CASSLGKGNTEAFF.

There are a few counts of this clonotype. The rearrangement uses TRBV6-5 and TRBJ2-3; D is unresolved. The CDR3 extends over 16 amino acids. The germline V gene has CDR1 MNHEY and CDR2 SVGAGI. Deletions cut 0 bases from V and 7 bases from J, with 17 bases between. The CDR3 reads CASSYSFNLLRNTQYF. As DNA, the CDR3 is TGTGCCAGCAGTTACTCGTTCAATCTCCTTAGGAATACGCAGTATTTT.

This clonotype has more than one count but fewer than ten. V usage is TRBV2 and J usage is TRBJ2-3; TRBD2 is a possible D gene (5 bases). Germline CDR1 reads SNHLY; CDR2 reads FYNNEI. This CDR3 has 13 amino acids. Trimming cost V 5 bases and J 2 bases, with 8 bases left between them. CDR3 protein: CASSTDFTDTQYF. The DNA of the CDR3 is TGTGCCAGCAGTACGGACTTCACAGATACGCAGTATTTT.

As regards this clonotype: It may be a read error: a sequence one base away is much more abundant. V gene TRBV24-1 combines with J gene TRBJ2-5; D remains ambiguous. Trimming shortened V by 2 bases and J by 2 bases, and 8 bases separated the two germline ends. The CDR3 sequence is 14 residues long. CDR1 is KGHDR and CDR2 is SFDVKD in the germline V gene. The CDR3 loop reads CATSDSGRQETQYF. CDR3 in DNA: TGTGCCACCAGTGATTCCGGACGGCAAGAGACCCAGTACTTC.

This clonotype was seen many times. The chain is built from TRBV27 and TRBJ1-3; the match to TRBD1 covers 7 bases. The V gene's germline CDR1 is MNHEY and CDR2 SMNVEV (reference sequence). The CDR3 length is 14 residues. V lost 6 bases, J lost 3 bases, and 5 bases stayed unmatched. CDR3 DNA sequence: TGTGCCAGCAGATCCTCAGGGGGTGGAAACACCATATATTTT. Protein: CASRSSGGGNTIYF.